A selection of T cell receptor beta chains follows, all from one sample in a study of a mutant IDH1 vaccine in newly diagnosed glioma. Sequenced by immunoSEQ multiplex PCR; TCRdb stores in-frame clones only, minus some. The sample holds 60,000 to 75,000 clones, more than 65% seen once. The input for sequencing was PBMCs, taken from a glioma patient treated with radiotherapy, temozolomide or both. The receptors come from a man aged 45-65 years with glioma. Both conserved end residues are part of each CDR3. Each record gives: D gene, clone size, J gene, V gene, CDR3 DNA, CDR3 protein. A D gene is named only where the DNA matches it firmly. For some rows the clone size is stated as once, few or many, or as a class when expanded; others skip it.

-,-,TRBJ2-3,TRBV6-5,TGTGCCAGCAGTTACTCCCGGGGGCGAGATACGCAGTATTTT,CASSYSRGRDTQYF
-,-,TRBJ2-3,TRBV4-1,TGCGCCAGCAGAAGCACTGCAGATACGCAGTATTTT,CASRSTADTQYF
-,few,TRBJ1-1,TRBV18,TGTGCCAGCTCACCACCTCCGACTTTGAACACTGAAGCTTTCTTT,CASSPPPTLNTEAFF
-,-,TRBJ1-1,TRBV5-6,TGTGCCAGCACCACAGTAAACACTGAAGCTTTCTTT,CASTTVNTEAFF
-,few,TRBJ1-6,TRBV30,TGTGCCTGGAGCTTACAGGGAGCCTATAATTCACCCCTCCACTTT,CAWSLQGAYNSPLHF
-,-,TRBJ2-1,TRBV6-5,TGTGCCAGCAGGTCTCCGGGTCGACTTAATGAGCAGTTCTTC,CASRSPGRLNEQFF
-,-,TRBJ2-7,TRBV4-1,TGCGCCAGCAGCCAAGAGGAGATCGGACCCTACGAGCAGTACTTC,CASSQEEIGPYEQYF
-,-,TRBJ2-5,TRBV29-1,TGCAGCGCGAACAGGGTTAGGGAAGAGACCCAGTACTTC,CSANRVREETQYF
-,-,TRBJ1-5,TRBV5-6,TGTGCCAGCAGCTTAGCAGGGTACGCGGGCAATCAGCCCCAGCATTTT,CASSLAGYAGNQPQHF
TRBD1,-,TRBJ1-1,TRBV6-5,TGTGCCAGCAGTCAGGGACAGCGGACTGAAGCTTTCTTT,CASSQGQRTEAFF
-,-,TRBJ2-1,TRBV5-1,TGCGCCAGCAGCACAGGCCACAATGAGCAGTTCTTC,CASSTGHNEQFF
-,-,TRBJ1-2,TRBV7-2,TGTGCCAGCAGCTTAGTCACCTTAGGGGGAAAAGGCTACACCTTC,CASSLVTLGGKGYTF
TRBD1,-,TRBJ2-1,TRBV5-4,TGTGCCAGCAGCTTGGGGGACAGCCTATACAATGAGCAGTTCTTC,CASSLGDSLYNEQFF
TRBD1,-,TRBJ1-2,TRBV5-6,TGTGCCAGCAGCTGGAGACAGGGACCCTATGGCTACACCTTC,CASSWRQGPYGYTF
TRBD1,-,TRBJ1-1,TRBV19,TGTGCCTCGATTGTCAGGGGGCTCGGGAACACTGAAGCTTTCTTT,CASIVRGLGNTEAFF
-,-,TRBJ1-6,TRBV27,TGTGCCAGCAGTTTATCGGCGGGGACCAATTCACCCCTCCACTTT,CASSLSAGTNSPLHF
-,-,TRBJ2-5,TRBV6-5,TGTGCCAGCAGTTACTCGAACAGCCAAGAGACCCAGTACTTC,CASSYSNSQETQYF
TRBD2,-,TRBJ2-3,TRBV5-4,TGTGCCAGCAGTAGCGGGGGGGGCACAGATACGCAGTATTTT,CASSSGGGTDTQYF
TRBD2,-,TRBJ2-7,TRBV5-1,TGCGCCAGCAGCTTAGCGGGGGAGCAGTACTTC,CASSLAGEQYF
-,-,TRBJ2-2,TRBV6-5,TGTGCCAGCATGCAGGGGAACACCGGGGAGCTGTTTTTT,CASMQGNTGELFF
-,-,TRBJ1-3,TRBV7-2,TGTGCCAGCAGCTTACCCAGACGAAACACCATATATTTT,CASSLPRRNTIYF
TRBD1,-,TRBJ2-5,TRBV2,TGTGCCAGCAGTGGGACCGTAGGGACAGGGTATCAAGAGACCCAGTACTTC,CASSGTVGTGYQETQYF
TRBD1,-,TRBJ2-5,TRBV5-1,TGCGCCAGCACCCCGGACAGGGCGTGGGAGACCCAGTACTTC,CASTPDRAWETQYF
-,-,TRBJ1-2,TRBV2,TGTGCCAGCAGTCTGACTGTCGCCTTTGTCTATGGCTACACCTTC,CASSLTVAFVYGYTF
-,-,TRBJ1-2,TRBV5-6,TGTGCCAGCAGCCACAGGGTGAACTATGGCTACACCTTC,CASSHRVNYGYTF
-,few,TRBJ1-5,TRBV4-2,TGTGCCAGCTCGGGCAGGGATCAGCCCCAGCATTTT,CASSGRDQPQHF
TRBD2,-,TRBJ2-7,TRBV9,TGTGCCAGCAGCGTAGATGTGGGGGGGGCCTACGAGCAGTACTTC,CASSVDVGGAYEQYF
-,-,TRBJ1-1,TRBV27,TGTGCCAGCAGTTTCTCCACCAGGGGGAACACTGAAGCTTTCTTT,CASSFSTRGNTEAFF
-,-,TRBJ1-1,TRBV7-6,TGTGCCAGCAGCCAGTTCTCGAACACTGAAGCTTTCTTT,CASSQFSNTEAFF
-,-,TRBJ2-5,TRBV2,TGTGCCAGCAGTGAGTACACCCAAGAGACCCAGTACTTC,CASSEYTQETQYF
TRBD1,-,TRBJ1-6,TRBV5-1,TGCGCCAGCAGCTTGGCGGGACAGGCGGGTTCACCCCTCCACTTT,CASSLAGQAGSPLHF
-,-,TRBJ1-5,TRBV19,TGTGCCAGTACCTCCTTGCGGATCAATCAGCCCCAGCATTTT,CASTSLRINQPQHF
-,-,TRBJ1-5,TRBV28,TGTGCCAGCAGTCCGGCTCTAGGGATAATCAATCAGCCCCAGCATTTT,CASSPALGIINQPQHF
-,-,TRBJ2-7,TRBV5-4,TGTGCCAGCAGCCCTCGTGGGGGGGGCCTCTCCTACGAGCAGTACTTC,CASSPRGGGLSYEQYF
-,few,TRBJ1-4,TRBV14,TGTGCCAGCAGCCAACGCCGGAGAGGAGGCGAAAAACTGTTTTTT,CASSQRRRGGEKLFF
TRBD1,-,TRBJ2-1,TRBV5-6,TGTGCCAGCAGCCACCGGGACAGAGGCGGTGGTGAGCAGTTCTTC,CASSHRDRGGGEQFF
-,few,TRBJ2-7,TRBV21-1,TGTGCCAGCGGCGGCGTAGGAGACTCCTACGAGCAGTACTTC,CASGGVGDSYEQYF
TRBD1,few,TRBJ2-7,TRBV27,TGTGCCAGCAGTGAACAGCAGGGGGCAGGCGAGCAGTACTTC,CASSEQQGAGEQYF
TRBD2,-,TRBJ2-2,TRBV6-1,TGTGCCAGCAGTGTAGCGGGGGCAAACACCGGGGAGCTGTTTTTT,CASSVAGANTGELFF
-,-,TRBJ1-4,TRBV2,TGTGCCAGCAGCCAGACGGACAGTAATGAAAAACTGTTTTTT,CASSQTDSNEKLFF
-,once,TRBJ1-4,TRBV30,TGTGCCTGGGGAACATCGTTTTCGGCAACTAATGAAAAACTGTTTTTT,CAWGTSFSATNEKLFF
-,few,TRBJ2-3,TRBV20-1,TGCAGTGCACCAACTAGCGATACGCAGTATTTT,CSAPTSDTQYF
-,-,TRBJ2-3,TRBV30,TGTGCCTGGAGAGCGTTTTCAGATACGCAGTATTTT,CAWRAFSDTQYF
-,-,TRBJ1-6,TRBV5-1,TGCGCCAGCAGCTTGACGGGGAGTAATTCACCCCTCCACTTT,CASSLTGSNSPLHF
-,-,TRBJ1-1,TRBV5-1,TGCGCCAGCAGCTGGGGAACCCTCCAAGGGAACACTGAAGCTTTCTTT,CASSWGTLQGNTEAFF
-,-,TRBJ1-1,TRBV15,TGTGCCACCAGCAGATTACAGGGTTCGGGCACTGAAGCTTTCTTT,CATSRLQGSGTEAFF
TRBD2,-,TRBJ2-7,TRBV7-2,TGTGCCAGCAGCCAGCGGGGGGGGGCCTACGAGCAGTACTTC,CASSQRGGAYEQYF
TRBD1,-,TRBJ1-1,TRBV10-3,TGTGCCATCAGCCCCGACAGGGGACATATGAACACTGAAGCTTTCTTT,CAISPDRGHMNTEAFF